The 5 T cell receptor beta chains reported below all come from one sample, sequenced in a study of technical replicates of blood from several donors. Profiled with immunoSEQ multiplex PCR; TCRdb holds only in-frame clones, not every one. The table includes 55,000 to 75,000 clones, around 92% detected once. Specimen: PBMCs. These receptors were collected from a human donor in good health. Some clones in this sample may be carry-over from other donors' samples.

The J gene is TRBJ2-7, the V gene TRBV5-1; D is perhaps TRBD2 (6 bases). The V gene lost 4 bases and the J gene lost 5 bases, with 16 bases spanning the gap. The V gene's germline CDR1 is SGHRS and CDR2 YFSETQ. The CDR3 runs to 14 residues. DNA for the CDR3: TGCGCCAGCAGCCCCGGAGGAGGGTACCACGAGCAGTACTTC. This codes for CASSPGGGYHEQYF.

J is TRBJ2-5 and V is TRBV4-1, with no clear D. The CDR3 length is 16 residues. Germline loops: CDR1 MGHRA, CDR2 YSYEKL. V was clipped by 1 base and J by 5 bases, with 17 bases between them. The CDR3, as DNA: TGCGCCAGCAGCCAAGTCAATCTGGGCTTGGCGGAGACCCAGTACTTC. This sequence encodes CASSQVNLGLAETQYF.

The count of this clone is one. The chain joins TRBV18 to TRBJ1-1; the match to TRBD1 covers 7 bases. Germline assignment: CDR1 KGHSH and CDR2 LQKENI. The ends lost 6 bases at V and 10 bases at J; junction bases unmatched: 11. The CDR3 loop spans 13 amino acids. The CDR3 reads CASSNNRGWAAFF. CDR3 nucleotide sequence: TGTGCCAGCTCGAATAACAGGGGATGGGCAGCTTTCTTT.

CDR3 DNA: TGCGCCAGCAGAAAAACAGGGGTCTCTAATGAAAAACTGTTTTTT. Its protein product is CASRKTGVSNEKLFF. The V and J genes are TRBV5-1 and TRBJ1-4; 7 bases line up with TRBD1. J gave up 3 bases and V 5 bases, and 7 bases lay outside the gene matches. Germline CDR1 is SGHRS and CDR2 is YFSETQ. The CDR3 is 15 amino acids.

The genes are TRBV7-8 and TRBJ2-1; 7 bases agree with TRBD2. CDR3 size: 13 residues. Trimming at V came to 5 bases and at J to 7 bases, leaving 5 bases not matched to a gene. The V gene's germline CDR1 is SGHVS and CDR2 FQNEAQ. The CDR3 region has the DNA TGTGCCAGCAGCCGGAGCGGGGAGAATGAGCAGTTCTTC. This sequence encodes CASSRSGENEQFF.